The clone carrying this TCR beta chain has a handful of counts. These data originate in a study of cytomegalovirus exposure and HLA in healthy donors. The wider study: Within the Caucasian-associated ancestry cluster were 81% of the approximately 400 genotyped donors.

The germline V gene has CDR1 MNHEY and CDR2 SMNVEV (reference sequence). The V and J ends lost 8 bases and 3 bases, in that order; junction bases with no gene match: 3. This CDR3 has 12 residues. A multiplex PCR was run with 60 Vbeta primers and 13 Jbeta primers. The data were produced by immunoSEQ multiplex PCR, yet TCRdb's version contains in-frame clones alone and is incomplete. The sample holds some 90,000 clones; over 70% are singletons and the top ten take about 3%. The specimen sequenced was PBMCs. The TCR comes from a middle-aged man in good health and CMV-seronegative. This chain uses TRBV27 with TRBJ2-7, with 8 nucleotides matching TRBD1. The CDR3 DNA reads TGTGCCAGCCCGGGACAGGACTACGAGCAGTACTTC. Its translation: CASPGQDYEQYF.